These 30 T cell receptor beta chains originate from one sample sequenced in a study of TIL therapy for anti-PD-1-resistant metastatic lung cancer. This was the immunoSEQ v3 assay. Using immunoSEQ multiplex PCR, the repertoire was profiled, and TCRdb retains in-frame clones only, with some absent. The data hold roughly 92,000 clones, with 55% to 75% observed a single time. Time point denoted: pre-treatment sample, taken before nivolumab and TIL therapy. Tumor tissue came from excised metastases, mostly pleural nodules or supraclavicular lymph nodes. The sample was tumor tissue, taken at baseline. These receptors originate from a person aged 25-80 years with non-small cell lung cancer.

This clone was detected only once. This chain connects TRBV20-1 to TRBJ2-7, with TRBD2 matching over 10 bases. Looked up from germline, CDR1 is DFQATT and CDR2 is SNEGSKA (reference sequence). The CDR3 is made up of 17 amino acids. V trimming: 3 bases; J trimming: 9 bases; junction bases outside the gene matches: 20. As DNA, the CDR3 is TGCAGTGCTAGTCCGGCTAGCGGGAGTGCATCCCTACGAGGGCAGTACTTC. Translation: CSASPASGSASLRGQYF.

The genes are TRBV11-3 and TRBJ2-2; TRBD2 might be the D (6 bases). V lost 5 bases and J lost 0, with 19 bases in between. Per the germline V gene, CDR1 is SGHNT and CDR2 is YENEEA. This CDR3 is built from 18 residues. In nucleotides, the CDR3 is TGTGCCAGCAGCACCGGAGGAGCCTTAGCGGCGAACACCGGGGAGCTGTTTTTT. Amino acids: CASSTGGALAANTGELFF.

This chain joins TRBV18 and TRBJ2-7, with D perhaps TRBD1 (5 bases). This CDR3 spans 14 amino acids. The V end lost 3 bases, the J end lost 2 bases, and 11 bases lay between the germline ends. Germline CDR1 and CDR2: KGHSH and LQKENI. The DNA for the CDR3 is TGTGCCAGCTCACCTCCTGACAGTGCCTACGAGCAGTACTTC. Translating gives CASSPPDSAYEQYF.

The chain carries TRBV6-1 and TRBJ1-4; D not certain. Trimming took 3 bases from V and 15 from J, leaving 17 bases between them. The CDR3 extends over 13 amino acids. CDR1 MNHNS and CDR2 SASEGT come from the germline V gene. In nucleotides, the CDR3 is TGTGCCAGCAGTGAGGCAACTCTAAGGGAGTTGTTTTTT. Amino acids: CASSEATLRELFF.

The chain recombines TRBV9 with TRBJ1-6; possibly TRBD1 for D (5 bases). V dropped 0 bases and J dropped 8 bases, with 15 bases sitting between them. The CDR3 sequence is 16 residues long. Germline V gene data show CDR1 as SGDLS and CDR2 as YYNGEE. CDR3 bases: TGTGCCAGCAGCGTAGGAGGACAACCTAGCGATTCACCCCTCCACTTT. Its protein product is CASSVGGQPSDSPLHF.

This rearrangement joins TRBV5-1 to TRBJ2-3; 12 nucleotides match TRBD2. The germline V gene encodes CDR1 SGHRS and CDR2 YFSETQ. The CDR3 is 15 residues long. V lost 1 base and J lost 6; bases outside the gene matches: 3. CDR3 nucleotides: TGCGCCAGCAGCTTGTCTAGCGGGGGGGACGATACGCAGTATTTT. Its protein product is CASSLSSGGDDTQYF.

This clone was found a few times. J is TRBJ2-2 and V is TRBV5-6; D is unresolved. V gave up 4 bases and J gave up 4 bases, with 5 bases separating them. Germline V CDR1 and CDR2: SGHDT, YYEEEE. The CDR3 runs 12 residues. The CDR3: CASSLITGELFF. The CDR3 DNA reads as TGTGCCAGCAGCCTAATCACCGGGGAGCTGTTTTTT.

The chain couples TRBV28 to TRBJ2-5; a weak D match, TRBD2 (7 bases). The germline gives CDR1 MDHEN, CDR2 SYDVKM. The length of the CDR3 is 14 residues. V gave up 8 bases and J gave up 5 bases, with 18 bases separating them. CDR3 DNA sequence: TGTGCCAGCGGGAGGGACAACGAGGTTGAGACCCAGTACTTC. Translation: CASGRDNEVETQYF. Full variable domain (missing parts from reference TRBV28 and TRBJ2-5): DVKVTQSSRYLVKRTGEKVFLECVQDMDHENMFWYRQDPGLGLRLIYFSYDVKMKEKGDIPEGYSVSREKKERFSLILESASTNQTSMYLCASGRDNEVETQYFGPGTRLLVL.

This clone came up once. This sequence joins TRBV5-4 and TRBJ1-2, with D maybe TRBD1 (5 bases). CDR1 and CDR2 (germline): SGHNT, YYREEE (reference sequence). Trimming shortened V by 3 bases and J by 0 bases, and 12 bases separated the two germline ends. This CDR3 comprises 15 residues. The CDR3 sequence: CASSSQTAANYGYTF. For the CDR3, the DNA is TGTGCCAGCAGCTCACAGACAGCAGCTAACTATGGCTACACCTTC. The complete variable domain, with remaining parts taken from reference TRBV5-4 and TRBJ1-2, reads ETGVTQSPTHLIKTRGQQVTLRCSSQSGHNTVSWYQQALGQGPQFIFQYYREEENGRGNFPPRFSGLQFPNYSSELNVNALELDDSALYLCASSSQTAANYGYTFGSGTRLTVV.

The gene calls are TRBV28 and TRBJ2-2, with TRBD2 matching over 9 bases. The CDR3 is 15 amino acids. V trimming: 2 bases; J trimming: 5 bases; junction bases outside the gene matches: 3. Germline CDR1 is MDHEN and CDR2 is SYDVKM. The CDR3 loop is CASSLAGGYTGELFF. The CDR3 DNA is TGTGCCAGCAGTTTAGCGGGAGGGTATACCGGGGAGCTGTTTTTT.

The CDR3 protein is CASSIRGGNQPQHF. The CDR3 DNA follows: TGTGCCAGCAGTATCAGGGGCGGCAATCAGCCCCAGCATTTT. The chain combines TRBV27 with TRBJ1-5; tentatively, D is TRBD1 (6 bases). The V gene's germline CDR1 is MNHEY and CDR2 SMNVEV (reference sequence). This CDR3 spans 14 amino acids. Trimming shortened V by 5 bases and J by 2 bases, and 10 bases separated the two germline ends.

CDR3 sequence reads: CASSSKLAGAYNEQFF. CDR3 sequence (DNA): TGTGCCAGCAGTTCAAAACTAGCGGGAGCCTACAATGAGCAGTTCTTC. The chain employs TRBV28 and TRBJ2-1; 11 bases line up with TRBD2. This CDR3 contains 16 residues. With V trimmed by 4 bases and J by 2 bases, 4 bases remained unmatched. Germline assignment: CDR1 MDHEN and CDR2 SYDVKM.

The J gene is TRBJ2-7, the V gene TRBV3-1 (or the pseudogene TRBV3-2); 10 positions agree with TRBD1. This CDR3 contains 14 residues. Germline assignment: CDR1 LGHDT and CDR2 YNNKEL (reference sequence). The V segment lost 3 bases and the J segment 4 bases; nucleotides outside the gene matches: 3. The CDR3 region is CASSQDRGRYEQYF. In DNA form, the CDR3 reads TGTGCCAGCAGCCAGGACAGGGGGAGGTACGAGCAGTACTTC.

By share, this clone ranks as medium-sized (0.01 to 0.1%). The chain recombines TRBV29-1 with TRBJ1-2; D ambiguous. V was trimmed by 2 bases and J by 4 bases, leaving 14 bases between them. CDR1 SQVTM and CDR2 ANQGSEA come from the germline V gene. The CDR3 contains 14 residues. The CDR3 sequence: CSVESTGRSYGYTF. CDR3 bases: TGCAGCGTTGAATCTACGGGCCGGAGCTATGGCTACACCTTC.

The V gene is TRBV7-9, the J gene TRBJ2-1, with 7 positions matching TRBD2. V was clipped by 2 bases and J by 2 bases; unmatched bases: 3. This CDR3 spans 15 amino acids. The germline V gene has CDR1 SEHNR and CDR2 FQNEAQ (reference sequence). The CDR3 loop reads CASSLSSGAYNEQFF. The CDR3 coding sequence is TGTGCCAGCAGCTTAAGCAGCGGGGCCTACAATGAGCAGTTCTTC.

This clone was detected only a few times. The genes are TRBV15 and TRBJ2-7; D unclear. The CDR3 spans 13 residues. V lost 1 base to trimming and J lost 2 bases, with 6 bases between them. Germline CDR1 reads LNHNV; CDR2 reads YYDKDF (reference sequence). CDR3 amino acids: CATSRVEAYEQYF. The CDR3, as DNA: TGTGCCACCAGCAGAGTCGAGGCCTACGAGCAGTACTTC.

The chain carries TRBV29-1 and TRBJ2-2; no firm D call. From germline, CDR1 is SQVTM and CDR2 ANQGSEA. The CDR3 extends over 13 amino acids. V shed 2 bases and J shed 5 bases, with 9 bases lying between them. In nucleotides, the CDR3 is TGCAGCGTTGAACCGGATATAACCGGGGAGCTGTTTTTT. It codes for CSVEPDITGELFF.

This chain connects TRBV19 to TRBJ1-5; D remains unclear. The V end was cut by 6 bases, the J end by 0 bases, with 21 bases between. The germline CDR1 and CDR2 sequences are LNHDA and SQIVND (reference sequence). The length of the CDR3 is 18 residues. DNA for the CDR3: TGTGCCAGTAGCCGGGCATCCTTAATCCTTTATAGCAATCAGCCCCAGCATTTT. The encoded protein is CASSRASLILYSNQPQHF.

The CDR3 region has the DNA TGTGCCAGCAGCCCCCTTGGGGCCTCTGGAAACACCATATATTTT. Encoded protein: CASSPLGASGNTIYF. The chain couples TRBV28 to TRBJ1-3; the D gene is possibly TRBD1 (5 bases). The ends were cut back, 6 bases at V and 0 bases at J, with 12 bases in the middle. CDR3 length: 15 amino acids. In germline, CDR1 is MDHEN, CDR2 SYDVKM.

This clone has just a few counts. This rearrangement joins TRBV5-6 to TRBJ1-1; D call uncertain. Trimming left V 4 bases short and J 8 bases short, with 18 bases between. The CDR3 extends over 14 amino acids. Germline CDR1 SGHDT, CDR2 YYEEEE. In DNA form, the CDR3 reads TGTGCCAGCAGCCGTCTAACTGGGGATGGAGAAGCTTTCTTT. It translates to CASSRLTGDGEAFF.

This chain uses TRBV11-2 with TRBJ2-5; D gene unclear. CDR3 length equals 13 residues. The ends were cut back, 5 bases at V and 5 bases at J, with 12 bases in the middle. Germline V CDR1 and CDR2: SGHAT, FQNNGV. CDR3: CASSRAPAETQYF. In DNA, the CDR3 is TGTGCCAGCAGCCGGGCCCCTGCGGAGACCCAGTACTTC.

The table lists this clone with a few counts. The genes are TRBV12-2 and TRBJ2-6; TRBD1 is the table's D call and was not checked against the DNA. TRBV12-2 is tagged as a pseudogene. The CDR3 runs to 15 residues. As DNA, the CDR3 is TGTGCAAGTCGCCCCCCAGGGAACGGGGCCAACGTCCTGACTTTC. As protein: CASRPPGNGANVLTF.

This chain links TRBV4-1 with TRBJ1-5; the D is unclear. Germline CDR1 and CDR2: MGHRA and YSYEKL. This CDR3 contains 13 residues. Trimming shortened V by 3 bases and J by 4 bases, and 7 bases separated the two germline ends. This chain's CDR3 is CASSQTSNQPQHF. For the CDR3, the DNA is TGCGCCAGCAGCCAGACCTCAAATCAGCCCCAGCATTTT.

Turning to this clone: In the same sample, other DNA sequences code for this CDR3. The V and J genes are TRBV30 and TRBJ2-7, with D possibly being TRBD2 (6 bases). Per germline, CDR1 GTSNPN and CDR2 SVGIG (reference sequence). CDR3 length equals 13 residues. V lost 0 bases to trimming and J lost 4 bases, with 10 bases between them. The CDR3 DNA is TGTGCCTGGAGTGTAGGAGGGAGTTACGAGCAGTACTTC. Translating gives CAWSVGGSYEQYF. Looking up the rest from reference TRBV30 and TRBJ2-7 gives the full variable domain: SQTIHQWPATLVQPVGSPLSLECTVEGTSNPNLYWYRQAAGRGLQLLFYSVGIGQISSEVPQNLSASRPQDRQFILSSKKLLLSDSGFYLCAWSVGGSYEQYFGPGTRLTVT.

Details on this clone: The sample contains more than one DNA sequence encoding this CDR3. The chain is built from TRBV18 and TRBJ2-7; 9 bases fit TRBD1. Germline CDR1 reads KGHSH; CDR2 reads LQKENI. Trimming at V came to 2 bases and at J to 4 bases, leaving 3 bases not matched to a gene. There are 14 residues in the CDR3. The CDR3, as DNA: TGTGCCAGCTCACCAAGACAGGGGGTGTACGAGCAGTACTTC. Amino acid sequence: CASSPRQGVYEQYF.

In this sample, this clone turned up a few times. The chain is built from TRBV15 and TRBJ2-1, with D maybe TRBD2 (5 bases). The germline CDR1 and CDR2 sequences are LNHNV and YYDKDF (reference sequence). The ends were cut back, 0 bases at V and 3 bases at J, with 9 bases in the middle. There are 15 residues in the CDR3. The CDR3, as DNA: TGTGCCACCAGCAGAGAAAGACGGGGCTACAATGAGCAGTTCTTC. It encodes CATSRERRGYNEQFF.

This clone was seen more than once but under ten times. The genes are TRBV5-1 and TRBJ2-2; D gene uncertain. This CDR3 is 14 amino acids long. V lost 0 bases, J lost 5 bases, and 8 bases lay in between. Per the germline V gene, CDR1 is SGHRS and CDR2 is YFSETQ. The CDR3, as DNA: TGCGCCAGCAGCTTGGTGGGCGGTACCGGGGAGCTGTTTTTT. Translating it yields CASSLVGGTGELFF.

This clone was recorded a few times. The CDR3 DNA follows: TGTGCCAGCAGAGCCGAAAACTACTACGAGCAGTACTTC. Residues: CASRAENYYEQYF. This chain uses TRBV7-2 with TRBJ2-7; D call uncertain. The CDR3 consists of 13 residues. Looked up from germline, CDR1 is SGHTA and CDR2 is FQGNSA. Trimming removed 6 bases from V and 3 bases from J, with 12 bases in between.

The chain is built from TRBV18 and TRBJ2-3; 10 positions match TRBD2. The CDR3 runs 21 residues. Looked up from germline, CDR1 is KGHSH and CDR2 is LQKENI. The trim removed 1 base at V and 3 bases at J, leaving 19 bases unmatched. The CDR3: CASSPQFLASGSSHRTDTQYF. The CDR3 nucleotides read TGTGCCAGCTCACCACAGTTCTTGGCTAGCGGGAGTTCCCACAGGACAGATACGCAGTATTTT.

This chain uses TRBV7-9 with TRBJ1-1; TRBD1 might be the D (5 bases). Between the trimmed V and J ends, which lost 6 bases and 5 bases, there was a span of 16 bases. Germline-derived CDR1 and CDR2 are SEHNR and FQNEAQ (reference sequence). This CDR3 contains 14 residues. The CDR3 protein is CASSLEGVTTEAFF. DNA of the CDR3: TGTGCCAGCAGTCTAGAAGGGGTGACGACTGAAGCTTTCTTT.